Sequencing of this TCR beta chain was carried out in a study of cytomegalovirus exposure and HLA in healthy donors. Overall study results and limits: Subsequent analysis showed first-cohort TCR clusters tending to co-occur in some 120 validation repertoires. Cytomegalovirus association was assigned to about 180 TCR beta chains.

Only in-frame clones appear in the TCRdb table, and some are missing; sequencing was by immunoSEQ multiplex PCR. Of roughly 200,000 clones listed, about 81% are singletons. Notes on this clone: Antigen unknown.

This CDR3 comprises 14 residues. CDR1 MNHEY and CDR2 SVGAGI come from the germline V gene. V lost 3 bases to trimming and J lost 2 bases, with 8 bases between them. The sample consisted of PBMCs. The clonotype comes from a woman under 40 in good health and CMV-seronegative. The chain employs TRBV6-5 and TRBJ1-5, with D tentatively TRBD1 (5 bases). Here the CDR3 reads CASSYGAGNQPQHF. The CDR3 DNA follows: TGTGCCAGCAGTTATGGGGCTGGCAATCAGCCCCAGCATTTT.